This T cell receptor beta chain derives from a study of HIV-infected patients and healthy controls. At least ten counts were recorded for this clonotype. No antigen is known for it. About 500 ng RNA was reverse transcribed with alpha and beta constant-region primers. Separate chain-specific third strand synthesis with multiplexing indices produced the alpha and beta libraries. Two random hexamers, added before amplification and joined, formed each molecule's 12-nucleotide barcode. TCRdb re-analysed the 5' RACE reads in MiXCR, keeping a single row per CDR3 protein. There are tens of thousands of distinct CDR3 sequences in the sample; approximately 7.7% occur only once, and 3% to 4.5% lies in the top ten. V shed 3 bases, J shed 7 bases, and the junction held 9 bases outside the gene matches. The CDR3 length is 15 residues. The germline V gene has CDR1 MRHNA and CDR2 SNTAGT. Points from the study as a whole: Significant mean usage differences between HIV-infected patients and controls involved eight alpha and eight beta V genes. Healthy control repertoires had roughly threefold more distinct CDR3s than untreated HIV+ repertoires, and higher Shannon diversity.

All unsorted peripheral T cells were captured because whole blood was used without fractionation. The sample consisted of blood. The clonotype comes from an adult in good health. The V gene is TRBV6-4, the J gene TRBJ2-1, with TRBD2 matching over 7 bases. CDR3 coding DNA: TGTGCCAGCAGTGATGGTCTAGCGGAGGGAAATGAGCAGTTCTTC. Its translation is CASSDGLAEGNEQFF.